This T cell receptor (beta chain) is from a study of T cell responses to AZD1222 COVID-19 vaccine. The study, taken as a whole, reports: When two AZD1222 doses had been given, Spike-specific TCR breadth and depth rose. Clonal diversity may have been underestimated in mostly white British donors. Only after the peak T cell response were repertoires sampled. Baseline serology detected seropositivity in only a handful of AZD1222 recipients.

Germline loops: CDR1 MNHEY, CDR2 SVGAGI. CDR3 length equals 13 residues. V trimming: 5 bases; J trimming: 1 base; junction bases outside the gene matches: 1. Data came from immunoSEQ multiplex PCR; TCRdb stores just in-frame clones and leaves some out. Of 150,000 to 200,000 clones listed, approximately 90% are singletons. This clone was observed once. Antigen unknown. Different DNA sequences within this sample yield the same CDR3. This clonotype was sampled from an adult who received the MenACWY meningococcal vaccine as a control. The specimen was peripheral blood, collected 28 days after the second dose of the MenACWY control vaccine. The genes are TRBV6-5 and TRBJ2-7; 8 bases align to TRBD1. Here the CDR3 DNA reads TGTGCCAGCAGTCGGGACAGGTCCTACGAGCAGTACTTC. This gives the protein CASSRDRSYEQYF.